The clone carrying this T cell receptor (beta chain) was found a few times. The sample is drawn from a study of response to subunit inactivated influenza vaccine. TCRdb reprocessed the RT-PCR reads with MiXCR, giving one entry per CDR3 protein. Of about 170,000 distinct CDR3 sequences listed, over 8.5% are singletons. This TCR was recovered from a man between 50 and 69 years old who received an inactivated influenza vaccine. This sample comprised CD8+ T cells sorted from PBMCs, obtained roughly 24 months after vaccination.

In DNA form, the CDR3 reads TGTGCCAGCAGCCTACGACCTGAGACAGGTACCTACGAGCAGTACTTC. This sequence encodes CASSLRPETGTYEQYF. The chain joins TRBV6-1 to TRBJ2-7, with TRBD1 as a possible D gene (6 bases). V was shortened by 6 bases and J by 2 bases, with 20 bases between the two germline ends. The CDR3 is 16 residues long. Germline V gene data show CDR1 as MNHNS and CDR2 as SASEGT.